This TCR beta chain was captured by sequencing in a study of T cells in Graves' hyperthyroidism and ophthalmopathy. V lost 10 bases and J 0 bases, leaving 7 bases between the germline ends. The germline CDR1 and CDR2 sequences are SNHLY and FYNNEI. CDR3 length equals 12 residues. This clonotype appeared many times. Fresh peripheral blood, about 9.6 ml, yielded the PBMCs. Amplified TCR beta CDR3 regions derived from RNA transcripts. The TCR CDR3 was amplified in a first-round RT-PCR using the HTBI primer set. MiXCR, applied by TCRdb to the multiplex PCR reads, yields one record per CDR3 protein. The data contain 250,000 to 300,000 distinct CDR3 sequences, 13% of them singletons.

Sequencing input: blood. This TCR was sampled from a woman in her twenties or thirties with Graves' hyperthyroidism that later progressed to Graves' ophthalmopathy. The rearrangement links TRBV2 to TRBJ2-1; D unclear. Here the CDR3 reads CAIYSSYNEQFF. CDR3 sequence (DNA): TGTGCCATCTACTCCTCCTACAATGAGCAGTTCTTC.